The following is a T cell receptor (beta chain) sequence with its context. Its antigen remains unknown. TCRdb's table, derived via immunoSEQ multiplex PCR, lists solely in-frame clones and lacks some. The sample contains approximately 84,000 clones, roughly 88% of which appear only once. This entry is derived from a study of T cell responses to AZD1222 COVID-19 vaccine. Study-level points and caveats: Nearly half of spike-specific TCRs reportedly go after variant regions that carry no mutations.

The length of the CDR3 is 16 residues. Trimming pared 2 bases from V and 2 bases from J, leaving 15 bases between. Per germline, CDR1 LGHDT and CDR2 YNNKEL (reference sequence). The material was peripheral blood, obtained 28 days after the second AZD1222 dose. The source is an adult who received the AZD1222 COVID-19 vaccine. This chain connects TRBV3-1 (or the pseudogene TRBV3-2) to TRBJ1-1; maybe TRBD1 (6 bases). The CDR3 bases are TGTGCCAGCAGCCAAACTGGACAGCTGCTCAACACTGAAGCTTTCTTT. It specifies CASSQTGQLLNTEAFF.